Each of the 3 T cell receptor beta chains below was sequenced from the same sample in a study of blood T cell repertoires in COVID-19. Assay: immunoSEQ multiplex PCR; the TCRdb copy retains only in-frame clones and omits some. The sample records 150,000 to 200,000 clones, about 77% being singletons. The sequenced sample consisted of PBMCs or T cells enriched from blood (not recorded which). These receptors all come from a woman in her forties or fifties with acute COVID-19.

Note on this clone: Distinct nucleotide sequences in the sample also encode this CDR3. The V call is TRBV9, the J call TRBJ1-4; D perhaps matches TRBD1 (5 bases). Deletions cut 7 bases from V and 6 bases from J, with 19 bases between. Per the germline V gene, CDR1 is SGDLS and CDR2 is YYNGEE. CDR3 length: 15 residues. The CDR3 DNA reads as TGTGCCAGCGGGCCCCGGCGGGGGGGGGATGAAAAACTGTTTTTT. It is translated as CASGPRRGGDEKLFF.

The chain uses TRBV7-3 and TRBJ1-6; 9 nucleotides agree with TRBD1. V lost 5 bases and J lost 10; bases outside the gene matches: 9. Germline-derived CDR1 and CDR2 are SGHTA and FQGTGA. The CDR3 is made up of 15 amino acids. The CDR3 is CASSETGTGLSPLHF. CDR3 in DNA: TGTGCCAGCAGCGAGACCGGGACAGGGTTGTCACCCCTCCACTTT.

This rearrangement joins TRBV12-3 or TRBV12-4 to TRBJ1-2; 8 bases align to TRBD1. CDR3 length: 13 residues. V trimming: 3 bases; J trimming: 8 bases; junction bases outside the gene matches: 5. This chain's CDR3 is CASSLGQVWGYTF. DNA for the CDR3: TGTGCCAGCAGTTTGGGACAGGTTTGGGGCTACACCTTC.